The clone carrying this T cell receptor (beta chain) was detected a few times. Donor samples were obtained from healthy Caucasian individuals from Russia, aged about 6 to 95. Isolating PBMCs gave at least 6 million of these cells per sample. This record comes from a study of blood T cells in healthy people across ages. This CDR3 comprises 12 residues. Trimming left V 6 bases short and J 4 bases short, with 9 bases between. With a J-beta primer mix and a sample-barcoded 5' primer, a second PCR ran roughly 7 to 11 cycles. Each cDNA molecule carried a tag from a template-switch adaptor that contained 12 random nucleotides. TCRdb reprocessed the 5' RACE reads via MiXCR and lists one record per CDR3 protein. The sample contains fewer than 2 million distinct CDR3 sequences, approximately 39% of which appear only once.

The chain has TRBV12-3 or TRBV12-4 and TRBJ1-2; D call uncertain. This receptor was obtained from a human donor in good health. The sequenced sample consisted of blood. DNA of the CDR3: TGTGCCAGCAGGGGGAATGGCTATGGCTACACCTTC. Protein product: CASRGNGYGYTF.